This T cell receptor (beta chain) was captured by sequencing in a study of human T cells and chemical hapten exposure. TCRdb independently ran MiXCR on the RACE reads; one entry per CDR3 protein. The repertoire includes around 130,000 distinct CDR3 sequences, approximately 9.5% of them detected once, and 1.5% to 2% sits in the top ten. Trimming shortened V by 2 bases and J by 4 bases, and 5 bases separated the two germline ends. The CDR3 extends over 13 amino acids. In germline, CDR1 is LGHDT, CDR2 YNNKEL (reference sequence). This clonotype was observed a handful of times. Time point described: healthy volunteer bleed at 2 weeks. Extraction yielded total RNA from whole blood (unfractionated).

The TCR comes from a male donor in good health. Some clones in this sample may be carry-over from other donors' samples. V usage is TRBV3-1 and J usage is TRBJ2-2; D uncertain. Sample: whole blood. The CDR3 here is CASSQMSTGELFF. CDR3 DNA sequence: TGTGCCAGCAGCCAAATGAGCACCGGGGAGCTGTTTTTT.